The clone carrying this T cell receptor beta chain has at least ten counts. What it binds is not known. Enrolled ophthalmopathy patients presented with a Clinical Activity Score of at least 3, a NOSPECS grade of at least 4, and disease duration under 3 months. PBMCs were collected from a roughly 10 ml volume of fresh peripheral blood. These data come from a study of T cells in Graves' hyperthyroidism and ophthalmopathy. Study-wide results and limits: Most clonotypes expanded in thyroid above 0.001 were likewise present in blood.

Authors of the study amplified TCR beta CDR3 regions from RNA transcripts. The study used the HTBI primer set for a first-round RT-PCR of the TCR CDR3. From the multiplex PCR reads, TCRdb called clonotypes with MiXCR, one entry per CDR3 protein. The sample lists approximately 620,000 distinct CDR3 sequences, roughly 15% seen once, with 2.5% to 4% in the top ten. Germline V gives CDR1 SNHLY, CDR2 FYNNEI. The CDR3 runs to 18 residues. V gave up 2 bases and J gave up 2 bases; unmatched junction bases: 15. The source of this sequence is a woman aged 40 to 50 with Graves' ophthalmopathy. This chain uses TRBV2 with TRBJ2-7; 7 bases line up with TRBD1. The sequencing sample was made of blood. The CDR3 loop reads CASSESISRRQGTYEQYF. The CDR3 DNA reads TGTGCCAGCAGTGAATCTATAAGTAGGAGACAGGGAACCTACGAGCAGTACTTC.